This T cell receptor beta chain was profiled in a study of blood T cell repertoires in COVID-19 (dated by TCRdb to the early 2020s). Turning to the overall study: Collaborator samples came from the United States, Italy and Spain and covered acute and convalescent phases of COVID-19. Nearly every sample came with metadata listing a de-identified subject ID, COVID-19 status, age in years and sex. Deeply sampled blood TCRbeta repertoires from subjects exposed to, actively infected with, or recovered from COVID-19 were included in the dataset. The repertoires were released in a freely available public database intended as a resource for research on the immune response to SARS-CoV-2. HLA class I and class II types, where available, came from metadata supplied by the sample provider rather than from assay-based typing. The prospective study material was composed of cDNA or gDNA derived from T cells, B-cell-depleted T cells, or PBMCs. The samples were drawn from two sources: the first 160 participants of the ongoing ImmuneRACE study, and 1,000 to 1,500 subjects contributed by 6 global collaborators.

TCRbeta CDR3 regions were amplified from genomic DNA using the immunoSEQ Assay, a bias-controlled multiplex PCR. The paper's processing steps were these. The number of nucleated cells in each sample was estimated by amplification of reference gene primers within the assay. To quantify the absolute abundance of each unique TCRbeta CDR3 rearrangement, sequence reads were collapsed and filtered. For each sample, productive Simpson clonality was calculated as the square root of Simpson's diversity index across productive rearrangements. TCRdb carries this immuneACCESS record with in-frame sequences only. Its versions omit some clonotypes, under half of them owing to an unresolved V gene in the studies checked, with the rest unexplained. The V and J calls and clone size come from that table; D and trimming were worked out from the DNA. This sample holds 250,000 to 350,000 clones; about 90% were observed only once. The ten largest make up approximately 2% of the sample.

Measured from the cysteine to the phenylalanine, the CDR3 is 13 residues long. The only DNA kept is the CDR3, 39 bases in frame from the first base. CDR1 is given as SGHTA and CDR2 as FQGNSA, both from the germline V gene. V sheds 7 bases and J sheds 3 bases, leaving 12 bases between their ends. Points the paper makes about the study in general: Clinical and demographic metadata were provided uncurated, with the amount varying by source and participant.

Another Seattle source contributed samples from volunteer blood donors who had recovered from COVID-19. The collaborating institutions used their own protocols to collect whole blood in K2EDTA tubes. For TCRbeta analysis, collaborators shipped samples in one of three forms: frozen whole blood, isolated PBMCs, or DNA extracted from either of those sample types. In the case of this clone: No antigen is known for it. Base-call qualities are not available, and no considerably larger clone is one nucleotide away.

This receptor was obtained from a woman aged 25 to 39 who had recovered from COVID-19. Specimen: peripheral blood. Recombination connected TRBV7-2 to TRBJ1-1; TRBD1 is perhaps the D gene, given 5 matching bases. Here is the DNA: TGTGCCAGCAACCCTTGGGGGGACACTGAAGCTTTCTTT. This sequence encodes CASNPWGDTEAFF.